This T cell receptor (beta chain) appears in the sequencing data of a study of technical replicates of blood from a handful of donors. Sequencing used immunoSEQ multiplex PCR; TCRdb keeps in-frame clones, though not all of them. The sample records 67,000 or so clones, more than 90% being singletons. V was cut by 2 bases and J by 3 bases, with 14 bases left in between. CDR3 length: 15 residues. The V gene's germline CDR1 is SGDLS and CDR2 YYNGEE. Sequencing used T cells isolated from PBMCs. The TCR comes from a human donor in good health. The chain recombines TRBV9 with TRBJ1-1, with D perhaps TRBD1 (6 bases). The CDR3 is CASSVAGAGDTEAFF. CDR3 bases: TGTGCCAGCAGCGTGGCAGGGGCGGGGGACACTGAAGCTTTCTTT. Full variable domain (remainder filled in from reference TRBV9 and TRBJ1-1): DSGVTQTPKHLITATGQRVTLRCSPRSGDLSVYWYQQSLDQGLQFLIQYYNGEERAKGNILERFSAQQFPDLHSELNLSSLELGDSALYFCASSVAGAGDTEAFFGQGTRLTVV.